This T cell receptor beta chain was found in a study of blood T cells in healthy people across ages. Then a second PCR, running roughly 7 to 11 cycles, was carried out with a sample-barcoded 5' primer and a J-beta primer mix. MiXCR was run by TCRdb on the 5' RACE reads, yielding one entry per CDR3 protein. The sample holds roughly 790,000 distinct CDR3 sequences, roughly 44% seen once. Losses at the gene ends were 2 bases for V and 9 bases for J; bases not matched to a gene: 4. CDR1 LGHNA and CDR2 YSLEER come from the germline V gene. CDR3 length equals 14 residues. This clonotype occurred many times.

This sequence joins TRBV4-3 and TRBJ2-1, with 10 bases identical to TRBD2. The material sequenced was blood. The TCR originated in a woman aged 55-70 years in good health. The CDR3 region has the DNA TGCGCCAGCAGCCAACTAGCGGGAGTCAGTGAGCAGTTCTTC. Translation: CASSQLAGVSEQFF.